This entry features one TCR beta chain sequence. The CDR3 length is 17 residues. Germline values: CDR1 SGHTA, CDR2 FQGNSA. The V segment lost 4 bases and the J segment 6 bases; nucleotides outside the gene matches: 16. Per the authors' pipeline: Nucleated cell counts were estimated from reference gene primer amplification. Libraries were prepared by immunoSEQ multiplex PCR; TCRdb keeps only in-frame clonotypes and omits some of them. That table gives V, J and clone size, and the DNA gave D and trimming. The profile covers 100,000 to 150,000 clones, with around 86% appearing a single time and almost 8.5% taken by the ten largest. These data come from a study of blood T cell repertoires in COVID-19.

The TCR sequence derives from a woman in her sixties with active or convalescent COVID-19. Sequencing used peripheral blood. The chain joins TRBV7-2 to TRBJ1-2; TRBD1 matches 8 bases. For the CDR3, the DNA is TGTGCCAGCAGCTCTAACCGGGACAGGATAAAATTCCATGGCTACACCTTC. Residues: CASSSNRDRIKFHGYTF.